The clone carrying this T cell receptor beta chain was counted many times. Its target is not known. Next came a second PCR, run for roughly 6 to 11 cycles, which used a sample-barcoded 5' primer along with a J-beta primer mix. The yield of each sample was at least 3 million CDR3-containing paired-end reads. One entry per CDR3 protein results from TCRdb running MiXCR on the 5' RACE reads. The sample shows about 670,000 distinct CDR3 sequences, around 38% of them seen only once. These data originate in a study of blood T cells in healthy people across ages. Study-level results: Unsorted PBMCs blocked a conclusive comparison of naive and antigen-experienced cells. Age brought a roughly linear fall in TCR beta diversity measured per million T cells.

The CDR3 is made up of 19 amino acids. Looked up from germline, CDR1 is MNHEY and CDR2 is SVGAGI. J lost 0 bases, V lost 6 bases, and 17 bases had no gene match. The V and J genes are TRBV6-5 and TRBJ2-1, with 7 bases fitting TRBD1. The clonotype comes from a man older than 75 in good health. The sample taken for sequencing was blood. The CDR3 protein is CASRTLSSGTVSSYNEQFF. As DNA, the CDR3 is TGTGCCAGCAGAACATTAAGCTCGGGGACAGTGAGCTCCTACAATGAGCAGTTCTTC.